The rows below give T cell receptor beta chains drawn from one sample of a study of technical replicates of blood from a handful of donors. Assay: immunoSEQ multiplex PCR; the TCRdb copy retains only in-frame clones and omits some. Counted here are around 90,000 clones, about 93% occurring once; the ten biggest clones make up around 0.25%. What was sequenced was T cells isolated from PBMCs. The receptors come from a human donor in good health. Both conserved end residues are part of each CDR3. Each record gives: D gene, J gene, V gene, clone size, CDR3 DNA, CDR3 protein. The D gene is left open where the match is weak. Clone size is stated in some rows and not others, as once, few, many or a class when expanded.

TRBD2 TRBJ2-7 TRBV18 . TGTGCCAGCTCACCCCAAGGACTAGCGCGCGAGCAGTACTTC CASSPQGLAREQYF
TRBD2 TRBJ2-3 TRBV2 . TGTGCCAGCAGCCAAAATAGCGGGGACCGGACAGATACGCAGTATTTT CASSQNSGDRTDTQYF
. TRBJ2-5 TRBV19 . TGTGCCAGTAGTATAGGTACTAGCAGACAAGAGACCCAGTACTTC CASSIGTSRQETQYF
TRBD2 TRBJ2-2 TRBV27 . TGTGCCAGCAGGGGACTAGCGGGAGACACCGGGGAGCTGTTTTTT CASRGLAGDTGELFF
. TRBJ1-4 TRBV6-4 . TGTGCCAGTAGGCCGCAGGGGCCGTCTAATGAAAAACTGTTTTTT CASRPQGPSNEKLFF
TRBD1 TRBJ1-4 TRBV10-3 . TGTGCCATCAGTGACCCGACGACAGGGGGCAGTGAAAAACTGTTTTTT CAISDPTTGGSEKLFF
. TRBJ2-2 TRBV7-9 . TGTGCCAGCAGTCGAGACAGCAGCGGGGAGCTGTTTTTT CASSRDSSGELFF
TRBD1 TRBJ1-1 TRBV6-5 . TGTGCCAGCAGTTCCGCCGGGACAGTCACTGAAGCTTTCTTT CASSSAGTVTEAFF
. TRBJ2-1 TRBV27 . TGTGCCAGCAGTTCCGGGGTCTTCTACAATGAGCAGTTCTTC CASSSGVFYNEQFF
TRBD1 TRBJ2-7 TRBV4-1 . TGCGCCAGCAGCCGAGGCCGGGACAGGGTCCACGAGCAGTACTTC CASSRGRDRVHEQYF
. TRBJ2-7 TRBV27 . TGTGCCAGCAGTTTATATTTGACTAGTCGGGGCGAGCAGTACTTC CASSLYLTSRGEQYF
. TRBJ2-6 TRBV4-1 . TGCGCCAGCAGCCAAGTTGGCAGGGAACGAAACTCTGGGGCCAACGTCCTGACTTTC CASSQVGRERNSGANVLTF
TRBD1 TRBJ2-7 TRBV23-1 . TGCGCCAGCAGTCCACAGGGGGCCGAGCAGTACTTC CASSPQGAEQYF
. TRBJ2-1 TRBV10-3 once TGTGCCATCAGGGCAGAAGTAACCTCCGATTGGTTCTTC CAIRAEVTSDWFF
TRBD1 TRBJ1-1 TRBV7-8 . TGTGCCAGCAGCTTAGTTGTGGACAGGGCAATACCTGAAGCTTTCTTT CASSLVVDRAIPEAFF
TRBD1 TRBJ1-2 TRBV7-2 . TGTGCCAGCAGCCGGGGACAGGGGATGAACTATGGCTACACCTTC CASSRGQGMNYGYTF
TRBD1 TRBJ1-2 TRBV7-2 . TGTGCCAGCAGCCGATTCGGGACAGGCTCTCGGGGCGGCTACACCTTC CASSRFGTGSRGGYTF